One and the same sample provided the 14 T cell receptor beta chains below, sequenced in a study of Graves' ophthalmopathy and Graves' hyperthyroidism. As the template, RNA transcripts were used to amplify TCR beta CDR3 regions. Amplification began with first-round RT-PCR using HTBI primers, then second-round multiplex PCR was performed. TCRdb reanalysed the multiplex PCR reads using MiXCR and keeps one entry per CDR3 protein. The repertoire holds a few hundred thousand distinct CDR3 sequences, with approximately 15% as singletons. Specimen: peripheral blood. The receptors were sampled from a young woman with stable Graves' hyperthyroidism.

This clonotype was recorded at least ten times. The DNA of the CDR3 is TGCAGTGCTAGCAAAGGGGACTATGGCTACACCTTC. It is translated as CSASKGDYGYTF. The chain couples TRBV20-1 to TRBJ1-2; weak D call: TRBD1 (5 bases). V shed 3 bases and J shed 3 bases, with 8 bases lying between them. Germline V gives CDR1 DFQATT, CDR2 SNEGSKA (reference sequence). The CDR3 runs to 12 residues.

Many counts were recorded for this clonotype. The chain recombines TRBV6-5 with TRBJ1-2; possible D gene TRBD1, 5 bases. Germline V gives CDR1 MNHEY, CDR2 SVGAGI. V shed 0 bases and J shed 10 bases, with 15 bases lying between them. CDR3 size: 14 residues. CDR3 region: CASSYSGLGPTYTF. The CDR3 nucleotides are TGTGCCAGCAGTTACTCGGGACTTGGTCCCACCTACACCTTC.

This clonotype has a count of ten or more. The V and J genes are TRBV12-3 or TRBV12-4 and TRBJ1-3; D may be TRBD1 (5 bases). V lost 6 bases and J lost 0, with 9 bases in between. There are 14 residues in the CDR3. CDR3 sequence: CASRDSSSGNTIYF. The DNA of the CDR3 is TGTGCCAGCAGAGACAGTTCCTCTGGAAACACCATATATTTT.

Comments on this clonotype: Without the conserved terminal phenylalanine or tryptophan, this CDR3 likely stems from a read error. The rearrangement links TRBV5-1 to TRBJ1-2; TRBD1 aligns across 9 bases. The CDR3 runs to 16 residues. J was trimmed by 4 bases and V by 7 bases; bases with no gene match: 14. The germline V gene encodes CDR1 SGHRS and CDR2 YFSETQ. CDR3 in amino acids: CASGGQGKFNSYGYTY. The CDR3 DNA is TGCGCCAGCGGGGGACAGGGCAAATTTAATTCCTATGGCTACACCTAC.

This clonotype was seen repeatedly, ten times or more. J is TRBJ1-1 and V is TRBV5-1, with D unresolved. Looked up from germline, CDR1 is SGHRS and CDR2 is YFSETQ. Trimming cost V 1 base and J 3 bases, with 13 bases left between them. CDR3 length: 15 residues. The CDR3 DNA reads TGCGCCAGCAGCTTGTCGCTTGGTGAGGACACTGAAGCTTTCTTT. Protein product: CASSLSLGEDTEAFF.

This clonotype appeared many times. The V and J genes are TRBV27 and TRBJ2-7, with D unclear. The CDR3 covers 15 residues. Germline assignment: CDR1 MNHEY and CDR2 SMNVEV (reference sequence). With 3 bases removed from V and 4 bases from J, the gap between germline ends came to 16 bases. The CDR3 sequence: CASSLVPRGYYEQYF. As DNA, the CDR3 is TGTGCCAGCAGTTTGGTCCCCCGAGGTTATTACGAGCAGTACTTC.

In its sample, this clonotype was seen many times. The chain carries TRBV12-3 or TRBV12-4 and TRBJ1-5; TRBD1 might be the D (6 bases). The V gene lost 6 bases and the J gene lost 4 bases, with 19 bases spanning the gap. The CDR3 runs to 16 residues. The CDR3 bases are TGTGCCAGCAGCCCCGTGGGGGGGCAGGGGAATCAGCCCCAGCATTTT. Protein product: CASSPVGGQGNQPQHF.

This sequence joins TRBV28 and TRBJ2-7, with TRBD2 identical over 8 bases. The CDR3 extends over 16 amino acids. V shed 3 bases and J 0 bases; nucleotides not matched to a gene: 7. The germline gives CDR1 MDHEN, CDR2 SYDVKM. The CDR3 sequence is CASSFELAGNSYEQYF. Written as DNA, the CDR3 is TGTGCCAGCAGTTTTGAGCTAGCGGGCAACTCCTACGAGCAGTACTTC.

The gene calls are TRBV2 and TRBJ1-2, with a possible D match to TRBD1 (5 bases). Trimming left V 2 bases short and J 8 bases short, with 21 bases between. The CDR3 is 16 residues long. The germline gives CDR1 SNHLY, CDR2 FYNNEI. The CDR3 spells CASSERLGGTNRGYTF. CDR3 bases: TGTGCCAGCAGTGAACGCCTGGGCGGGACCAACCGGGGCTACACCTTC. Supplemented by reference TRBV2 and TRBJ1-2, the full variable domain reads EPEVTQTPSHQVTQMGQEVILRCVPISNHLYFYWYRQILGQKVEFLVSFYNNEISEKSEIFDDQFSVERPDGSNFTLKIRSTKLEDSAMYFCASSERLGGTNRGYTFGSGTRLTVV.

This clonotype was observed many times. V and J are TRBV11-2 and TRBJ1-2; tentatively, D is TRBD1 (6 bases). Germline V gives CDR1 SGHAT, CDR2 FQNNGV. Trimming left V 5 bases short and J 4 bases short, with 20 bases between. CDR3 length: 16 amino acids. The CDR3 loop reads CASSPQGAPSTYGYTF. The CDR3 DNA reads as TGTGCCAGCAGCCCACAGGGAGCTCCCTCCACCTATGGCTACACCTTC.

This clonotype appeared many times. CDR3: CASKSAGQPNTEAFF. In DNA form, the CDR3 reads TGTGCCAGTAAGTCCGCGGGACAACCGAACACTGAAGCTTTCTTT. The gene calls are TRBV19 and TRBJ1-1, with a possible D match to TRBD1 (6 bases). Trimming cost V 7 bases and J 1 base, with 16 bases left between them. The CDR3 contains 15 residues. The germline V gene has CDR1 LNHDA and CDR2 SQIVND (reference sequence). The variable domain in full, with the rest retrieved from reference TRBV19 and TRBJ1-1, is DGGITQSPKYLFRKEGQNVTLSCEQNLNHDAMYWYRQDPGQGLRLIYYSQIVNDFQKGDIAEGYSVSREKKESFPLTVTSAQKNPTAFYLCASKSAGQPNTEAFFGQGTRLTVV.

This clonotype was detected only a few times. This sequence may be a read error, since a much larger clone differs from it by one base. V gene TRBV7-3 combines with J gene TRBJ2-2; the D gene is possibly TRBD2 (5 bases). Per the germline V gene, CDR1 is SGHTA and CDR2 is FQGTGA. This CDR3 is 16 amino acids long. The chain's CDR3 is CASSQVGLPDTGELCF. CDR3 nucleotides: TGTGCCAGCAGCCAAGTCGGTCTACCAGACACCGGGGAGCTGTGTTTT.

The chain links TRBV24-1 to TRBJ1-2; 10 bases are shared with TRBD1. CDR1 KGHDR and CDR2 SFDVKD come from the germline V gene. CDR3 size: 15 residues. V gave up 8 bases and J gave up 6 bases; unmatched junction bases: 11. The CDR3 region is CATKGQGRQDDGYTF. CDR3 nucleotide sequence: TGTGCCACCAAGGGACAGGGGAGACAGGACGATGGCTACACCTTC.

The chain links TRBV12-3 or TRBV12-4 to TRBJ1-5; no definite D call. V lost 2 bases and J lost 5, with 10 bases in between. This CDR3 is built from 14 residues. The CDR3 DNA reads as TGTGCCAGCAGTTTACGGATAGGTGATCAGCCCCAGCATTTT. Translating it yields CASSLRIGDQPQHF.